This TCR beta chain appears in the sequencing data of a study of control samples from healthy donors and cancer patients. Trimming left V 3 bases short and J 3 bases short, with 10 bases between. Germline CDR1 is ENHRY and CDR2 is SYGVKD. The CDR3 runs to 14 residues. The method was immunoSEQ multiplex PCR; TCRdb's version includes in-frame clones alone and lacks a portion of them. Of 85,000 to 90,000 clones listed, around nine tenths are singletons. The sample was blood. This receptor was identified in a man aged 30-40 years in good health. The rearrangement links TRBV10-3 to TRBJ2-3, with unresolved D. CDR3 in amino acids: CAISDSGWTDTQYF. The CDR3 DNA follows: TGTGCCATCAGTGATTCGGGTTGGACAGATACGCAGTATTTT.